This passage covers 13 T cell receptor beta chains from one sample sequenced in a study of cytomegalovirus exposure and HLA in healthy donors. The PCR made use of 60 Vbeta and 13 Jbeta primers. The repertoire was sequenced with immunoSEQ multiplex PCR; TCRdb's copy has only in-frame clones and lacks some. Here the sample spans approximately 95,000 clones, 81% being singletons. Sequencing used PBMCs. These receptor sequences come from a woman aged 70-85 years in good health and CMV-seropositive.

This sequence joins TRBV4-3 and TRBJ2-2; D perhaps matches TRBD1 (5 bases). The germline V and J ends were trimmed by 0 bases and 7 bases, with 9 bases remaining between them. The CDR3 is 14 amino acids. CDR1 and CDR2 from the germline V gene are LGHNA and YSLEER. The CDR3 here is CASSQDSGLGELFF. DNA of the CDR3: TGCGCCAGCAGCCAAGATTCAGGGCTCGGGGAGCTGTTTTTT.

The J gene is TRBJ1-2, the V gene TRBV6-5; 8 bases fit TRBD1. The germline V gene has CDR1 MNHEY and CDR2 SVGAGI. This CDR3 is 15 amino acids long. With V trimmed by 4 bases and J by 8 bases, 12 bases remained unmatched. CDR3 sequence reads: CASSLTGDPFKGYTF. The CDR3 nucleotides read TGTGCCAGCAGTTTGACAGGGGACCCCTTTAAGGGCTACACCTTC.

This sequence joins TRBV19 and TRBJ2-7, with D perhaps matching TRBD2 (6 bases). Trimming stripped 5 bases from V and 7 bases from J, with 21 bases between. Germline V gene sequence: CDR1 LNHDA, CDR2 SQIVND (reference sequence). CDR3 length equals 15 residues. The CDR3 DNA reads TGTGCCAGTAGTCTCCGGGGATTTAGTGCGGGAGAGCAGTACTTC. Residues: CASSLRGFSAGEQYF.

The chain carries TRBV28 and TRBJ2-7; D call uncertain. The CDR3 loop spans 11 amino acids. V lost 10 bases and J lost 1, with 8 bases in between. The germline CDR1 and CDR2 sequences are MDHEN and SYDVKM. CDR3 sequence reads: CATTRSYEQYF. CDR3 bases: TGTGCCACCACTCGGTCCTACGAGCAGTACTTC.

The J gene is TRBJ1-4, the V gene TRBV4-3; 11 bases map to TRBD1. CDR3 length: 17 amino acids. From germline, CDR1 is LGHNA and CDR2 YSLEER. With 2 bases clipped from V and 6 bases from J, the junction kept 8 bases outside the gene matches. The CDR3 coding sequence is TGCGCCAGCAGCCAACTGATCCCGGGACAGGGGGATGAAAAACTGTTTTTT. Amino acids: CASSQLIPGQGDEKLFF.

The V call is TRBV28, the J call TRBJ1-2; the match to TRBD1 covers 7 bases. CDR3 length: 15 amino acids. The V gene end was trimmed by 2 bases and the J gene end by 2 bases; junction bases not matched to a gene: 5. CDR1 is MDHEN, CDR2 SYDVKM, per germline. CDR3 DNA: TGTGCCAGCAGTTTAGAGGGGGCTCCCAACTATGGCTACACCTTC. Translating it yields CASSLEGAPNYGYTF.

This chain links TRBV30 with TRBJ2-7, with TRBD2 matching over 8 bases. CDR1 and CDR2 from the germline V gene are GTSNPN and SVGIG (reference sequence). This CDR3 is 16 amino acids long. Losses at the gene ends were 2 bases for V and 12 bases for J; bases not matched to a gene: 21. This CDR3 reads CAWSYGFREGNPMAYF. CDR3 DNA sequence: TGTGCCTGGAGTTACGGGTTCCGGGAGGGTAATCCTATGGCGTACTTC.

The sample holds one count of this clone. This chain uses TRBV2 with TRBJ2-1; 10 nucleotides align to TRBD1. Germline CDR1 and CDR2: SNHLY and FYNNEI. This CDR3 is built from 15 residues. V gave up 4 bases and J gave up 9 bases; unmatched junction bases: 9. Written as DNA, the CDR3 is TGTGCCAGCAGTGGTCCGGGACAGGGGATGGGTGAGCAGTTCTTC. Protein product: CASSGPGQGMGEQFF.

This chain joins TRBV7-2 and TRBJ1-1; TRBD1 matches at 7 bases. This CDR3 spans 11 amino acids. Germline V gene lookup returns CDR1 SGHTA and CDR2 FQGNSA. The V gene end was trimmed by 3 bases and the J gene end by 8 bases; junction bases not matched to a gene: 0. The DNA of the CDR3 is TGTGCCAGCAGCTTCAGGGGGGAAGCTTTCTTT. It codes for CASSFRGEAFF.

The CDR3: CASSAGTWNTGELFF. For the CDR3, the DNA is TGTGCCAGCAGCGCCGGGACTTGGAACACCGGGGAGCTGTTTTTT. The chain links TRBV9 to TRBJ2-2, with a tentative D call TRBD2 (6 bases). Between the trimmed V and J ends, which lost 3 bases and 1 base, there was a span of 10 bases. CDR3 length: 15 amino acids. The germline CDR1 and CDR2 sequences are SGDLS and YYNGEE.

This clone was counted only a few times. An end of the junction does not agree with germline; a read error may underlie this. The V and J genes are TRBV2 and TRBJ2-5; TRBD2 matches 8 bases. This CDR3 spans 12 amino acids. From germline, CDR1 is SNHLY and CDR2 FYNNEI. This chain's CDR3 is CASSVGTRTGNF. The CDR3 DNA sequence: TGTGCCAGCAGTGTGGGGACTAGGACGGGGAACTTC.

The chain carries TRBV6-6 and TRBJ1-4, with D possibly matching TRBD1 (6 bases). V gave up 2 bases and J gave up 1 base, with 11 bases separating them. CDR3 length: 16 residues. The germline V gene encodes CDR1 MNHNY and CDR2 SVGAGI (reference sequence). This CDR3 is CASSYRQDRTNEKLFF. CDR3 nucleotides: TGTGCCAGCAGTTACAGGCAGGACAGAACTAATGAAAAACTGTTTTTT.

CDR3 in DNA: TGTGCCAGCTGGGAACTAGCGGGAAACACCGGGGAGCTGTTTTTT. This encodes CASWELAGNTGELFF. This chain uses TRBV6-5 with TRBJ2-2; 10 nucleotides line up with TRBD2. Germline V gene data show CDR1 as MNHEY and CDR2 as SVGAGI. V lost 8 bases, J lost 2 bases, and 5 bases stayed unmatched. The CDR3 extends over 15 amino acids.